These T cell receptor beta chains were read from a single sample in a study of blood T cell repertoires in COVID-19. The method was immunoSEQ multiplex PCR; TCRdb's version includes in-frame clones alone and lacks a portion of them. This sample carries around 120,000 clones, around 90% of them seen once, and the ten largest clones take 3.5% to 4%. Input material: peripheral blood. The receptors shown here come from a woman aged 55-75 years with COVID-19, enrolled during active disease. CDR3s include the opening cysteine and the closing phenylalanine or tryptophan. D genes are given only for firm matches. Clone size is shown for a subset of rows, as once, few, many or a class of expanded clone.

TRBV5-1,.,TRBJ2-7,.,CASSLGGTPANEQYF,TGCGCCAGCAGCTTGGGAGGGACTCCCGCCAACGAGCAGTACTTC
TRBV4-2,.,TRBJ2-3,TRBD2,CASSVVGGADTQYF,TGTGCCAGCAGCGTCGTCGGGGGGGCAGATACGCAGTATTTT
TRBV7-2,.,TRBJ2-5,.,CASSRHRGGNQETQYF,TGTGCCAGCAGCCGTCATCGGGGAGGAAACCAAGAGACCCAGTACTTC
TRBV18,.,TRBJ2-3,TRBD2,CASSQPGLAGSDTQYF,TGTGCCAGCTCACAACCGGGACTAGCGGGGTCAGATACGCAGTATTTT
TRBV18,.,TRBJ1-2,.,CASSWATGEFNGYTF,TGTGCCAGCTCTTGGGCCACGGGGGAGTTTAATGGCTACACCTTC
TRBV9,.,TRBJ1-5,.,CASSVGLASPQHF,TGTGCCAGCAGCGTAGGACTAGCCTCGCCCCAGCATTTT
TRBV18,once,TRBJ2-7,TRBD1,CASSSGTGTNEQYF,TGTGCCAGCTCATCCGGGACAGGGACGAACGAGCAGTACTTC
TRBV5-5,.,TRBJ2-1,.,CASSLDLPDEQFF,TGTGCCAGCAGCTTGGATCTCCCCGATGAGCAGTTCTTC
TRBV27,.,TRBJ1-2,TRBD1,CASSFDRGYGYTF,TGTGCCAGCAGTTTTGACAGGGGCTATGGCTACACCTTC
TRBV15,.,TRBJ2-2,.,CATTTGNTGELFF,TGTGCCACCACGACAGGGAACACCGGGGAGCTGTTTTTT
TRBV4-1,.,TRBJ2-4,.,CASSHHNPFLAKNIQYF,TGCGCCAGCAGCCACCACAACCCTTTTTTGGCCAAAAACATTCAGTACTTC
TRBV6-4,.,TRBJ2-5,TRBD1,CASSDSSRCKQGVQETQYF,TGTGCCAGCAGTGACTCCTCGAGGTGTAAGCAGGGGGTACAAGAGACCCAGTACTTC
TRBV5-3,.,TRBJ2-7,.,CARILGVWGPATSCEQYF,TGTGCCAGAATCTTGGGGGTTTGGGGGCCTGCTACTTCTTGCGAGCAGTACTTC
TRBV9,.,TRBJ1-2,.,CASSPQALDYGYTF,TGTGCCAGCAGCCCACAGGCTTTGGACTATGGCTACACCTTC
TRBV7-9,.,TRBJ1-2,TRBD1,CASSTLGQGLNYGYTF,TGTGCCAGCAGCACCTTAGGACAGGGCCTGAACTATGGCTACACCTTC
TRBV30,.,TRBJ1-2,.,CAWSGGGGNYGYTF,TGTGCCTGGAGTGGGGGGGGAGGTAACTATGGCTACACCTTC
TRBV9,.,TRBJ1-2,TRBD1,CASSPWTGGYGYTF,TGTGCCAGCAGCCCCTGGACAGGAGGTTATGGCTACACCTTC
TRBV6-4,.,TRBJ1-1,.,CASSVTPETEAFF,TGTGCCAGCAGTGTTACCCCGGAGACTGAAGCTTTCTTT
TRBV6-1,.,TRBJ2-7,TRBD2,CASSELVGGFPDEQYF,TGTGCCAGCAGTGAGCTAGTCGGGGGGTTTCCCGACGAGCAGTACTTC
TRBV6-1,.,TRBJ2-5,.,CASSEIYFQETQYF,TGTGCCAGCAGTGAAATTTACTTCCAAGAGACCCAGTACTTC
TRBV29-1,once,TRBJ2-7,TRBD1,CSVEGDRSYEQYF,TGCAGCGTTGAAGGGGACAGATCCTACGAGCAGTACTTC
TRBV4-2,.,TRBJ2-5,TRBD2,CASSLYGTSGEETQYF,TGTGCCAGCAGCCTGTACGGGACTAGCGGGGAAGAGACCCAGTACTTC
TRBV2,.,TRBJ1-1,.,CASRRFGGDTEAFF,TGTGCCAGCAGACGTTTTGGTGGAGACACTGAAGCTTTCTTT
TRBV11-2,.,TRBJ2-3,TRBD1,CASSFHRGRPTDTQYF,TGTGCCAGCAGCTTTCACAGGGGGCGCCCCACAGATACGCAGTATTTT
TRBV20-1,once,TRBJ2-2,.,CSASRSNTGELFF,TGCAGTGCTAGTCGGTCGAACACCGGGGAGCTGTTTTTT
TRBV10-3,.,TRBJ2-5,.,CAISESGGRLETQYF,TGTGCCATCAGTGAGTCTGGAGGAAGGCTCGAGACCCAGTACTTC
TRBV25-1,.,TRBJ1-4,TRBD1,CASRGTGLEKLFF,TGTGCCAGCAGGGGGACAGGGCTTGAAAAACTGTTTTTT
TRBV4-3,.,TRBJ2-3,TRBD2,CASSQEYGLAGGTDTQYF,TGCGCCAGCAGCCAAGAATACGGGCTAGCGGGGGGCACAGATACGCAGTATTTT
TRBV11-2,.,TRBJ2-6,.,CASRPGYGANVLTF,TGTGCCAGCAGGCCAGGGTACGGGGCCAACGTCCTGACTTTC
TRBV10-3,.,TRBJ2-3,TRBD2,CAISDGGGSIDTQYF,TGTGCCATCAGTGACGGCGGGGGTAGTATAGATACGCAGTATTTT
TRBV7-3,once,TRBJ2-1,TRBD1,CASGPGQDYNEQFF,TGTGCCAGCGGCCCCGGACAGGACTACAATGAGCAGTTCTTC
TRBV4-3,.,TRBJ1-2,TRBD1,CASSQDIRAGGFTSGYTF,TGCGCCAGCAGCCAAGATATAAGGGCAGGGGGTTTTACATCTGGCTACACCTTC
TRBV13,.,TRBJ1-1,.,CASSSATAPNTEAFF,TGTGCCAGCAGCTCCGCGACAGCCCCGAACACTGAAGCTTTCTTT
TRBV5-1,.,TRBJ1-1,.,CASSLLQANTEAFF,TGCGCCAGCAGCTTGTTGCAGGCGAACACTGAAGCTTTCTTT
TRBV7-2,.,TRBJ2-3,.,CASSLYTDTQYF,TGTGCCAGCAGCTTGTACACAGATACGCAGTATTTT
TRBV3-1/TRBV3-2,few,TRBJ1-4,TRBD1,CASSQESTGSEKLFF,TGTGCCAGCAGCCAAGAGTCGACAGGGAGTGAAAAACTGTTTTTT
TRBV19,.,TRBJ2-1,.,CASSIQGFDNEQFF,TGTGCCAGTAGTATCCAGGGCTTCGACAATGAGCAGTTCTTC
TRBV6-6,.,TRBJ1-5,TRBD1,CASSPDRARQPQHF,TGTGCCAGCAGCCCTGACAGGGCTAGACAGCCCCAGCATTTT
TRBV5-6,.,TRBJ2-1,TRBD2,CASSLATSWWGNEQFF,TGTGCCAGCAGCTTGGCGACTAGCTGGTGGGGCAATGAGCAGTTCTTC
TRBV4-1,once,TRBJ1-3,.,CASSQGRHSGNTIYF,TGCGCCAGCAGCCAAGGCCGACATTCTGGAAACACCATATATTTT
TRBV7-3,.,TRBJ2-2,.,CASSLMHRDGELFF,TGTGCCAGCAGCCTTATGCACAGGGACGGGGAGCTGTTTTTT
TRBV7-2,once,TRBJ1-5,.,CASSLGVGGIQPQHF,TGTGCCAGCAGCTTAGGAGTTGGGGGGATTCAGCCCCAGCATTTT
TRBV25-1,.,TRBJ1-1,.,CASSEPQENTEAFF,TGTGCCAGCAGTGAACCCCAGGAGAACACTGAAGCTTTCTTT
TRBV18,.,TRBJ2-7,.,CASSPTQIYEQYF,TGTGCCAGCTCACCGACTCAAATCTACGAGCAGTACTTC
TRBV2,.,TRBJ2-7,.,CASMGPEQYF,TGTGCCAGCATGGGCCCCGAGCAGTACTTC
TRBV6-6,once,TRBJ1-4,.,CASSLRGFSNEKLFF,TGTGCCAGCAGCTTACGGGGGTTTTCTAATGAAAAACTGTTTTTT
TRBV6-4,.,TRBJ2-2,.,CASSSQGPSGTGELFF,TGTGCCAGCAGTTCCCAGGGGCCCTCGGGCACCGGGGAGCTGTTTTTT
TRBV29-1,once,TRBJ2-7,.,CSVEGVSGEQYF,TGCAGCGTTGAAGGGGTGTCGGGGGAGCAGTACTTC
TRBV6-5,.,TRBJ1-2,TRBD1,CASSTDRGRSYGYTF,TGTGCCAGCAGTACTGACAGGGGGCGGTCGTATGGCTACACCTTC
TRBV5-1,.,TRBJ1-4,.,CASSLDQGDEKLFF,TGCGCCAGCAGCTTGGACCAAGGGGATGAAAAACTGTTTTTT
TRBV10-2,.,TRBJ2-1,TRBD2,CASSRAGLYNEQFF,TGCGCCAGCAGCAGAGCGGGGCTTTACAATGAGCAGTTCTTC
TRBV3-1/TRBV3-2,.,TRBJ1-1,.,CASSQEGRNTEAFF,TGTGCCAGCAGCCAAGAGGGGCGGAACACTGAAGCTTTCTTT
TRBV10-1,.,TRBJ1-5,.,CASSPPGDQPQHF,TGCGCCAGCAGCCCCCCGGGGGATCAGCCCCAGCATTTT
TRBV7-2,.,TRBJ1-5,TRBD1,CASSSPDREQPQHF,TGTGCCAGCAGCTCGCCGGACAGGGAACAGCCCCAGCATTTT
TRBV19,few,TRBJ1-1,.,CASSLTGNLNTEAFF,TGTGCCAGTAGTCTTACAGGAAATCTTAACACTGAAGCTTTCTTT
TRBV6-5,.,TRBJ2-7,TRBD1,CASGRTGGEQYF,TGTGCCAGCGGTAGAACAGGGGGCGAGCAGTACTTC
TRBV11-2,once,TRBJ2-1,TRBD2,CASSLDRGGIWFF,TGTGCCAGCAGCTTAGATCGGGGGGGGATTTGGTTCTTC
TRBV7-2,.,TRBJ1-3,.,CASSSVGGMSSGNTIYF,TGTGCCAGCAGCTCTGTGGGAGGAATGAGCTCTGGAAACACCATATATTTT
TRBV19,.,TRBJ1-1,.,CASSIGARPEAFF,TGTGCCAGTAGTATTGGGGCCCGCCCTGAAGCTTTCTTT